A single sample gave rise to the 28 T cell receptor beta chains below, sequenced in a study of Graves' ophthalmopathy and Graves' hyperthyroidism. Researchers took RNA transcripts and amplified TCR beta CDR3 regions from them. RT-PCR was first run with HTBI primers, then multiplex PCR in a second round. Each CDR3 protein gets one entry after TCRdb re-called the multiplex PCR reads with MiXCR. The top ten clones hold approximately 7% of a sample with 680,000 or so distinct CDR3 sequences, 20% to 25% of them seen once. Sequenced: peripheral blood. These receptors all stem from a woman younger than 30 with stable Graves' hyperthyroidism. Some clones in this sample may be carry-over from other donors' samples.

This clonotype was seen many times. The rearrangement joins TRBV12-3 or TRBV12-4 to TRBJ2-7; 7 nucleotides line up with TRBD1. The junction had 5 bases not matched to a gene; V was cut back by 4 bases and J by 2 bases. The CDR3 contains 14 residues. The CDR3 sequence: CASSWRQGTYEQYF. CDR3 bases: TGTGCCAGCAGTTGGAGACAGGGTACCTACGAGCAGTACTTC.

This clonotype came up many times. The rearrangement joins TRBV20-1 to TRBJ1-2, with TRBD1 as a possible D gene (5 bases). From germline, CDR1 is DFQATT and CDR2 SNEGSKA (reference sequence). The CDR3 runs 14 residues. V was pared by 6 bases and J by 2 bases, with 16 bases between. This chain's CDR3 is CSALSTARNYGYTF. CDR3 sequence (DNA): TGCAGTGCCTTATCGACAGCACGGAACTATGGCTACACCTTC.

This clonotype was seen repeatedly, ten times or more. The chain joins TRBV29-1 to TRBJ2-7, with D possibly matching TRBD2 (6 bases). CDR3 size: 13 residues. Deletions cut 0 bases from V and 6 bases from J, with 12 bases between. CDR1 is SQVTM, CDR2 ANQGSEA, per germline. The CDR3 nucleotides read TGCAGCGTTGAAGATCGGGGGTTAGGCGAGCAGTACTTC. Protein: CSVEDRGLGEQYF.

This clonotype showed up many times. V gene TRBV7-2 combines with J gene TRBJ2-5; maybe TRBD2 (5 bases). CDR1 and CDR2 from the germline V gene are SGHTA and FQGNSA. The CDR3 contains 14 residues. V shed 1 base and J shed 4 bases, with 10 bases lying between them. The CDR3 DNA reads TGTGCCAGCAGCTTAGGATACGGGGTAGAGACCCAGTACTTC. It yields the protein CASSLGYGVETQYF. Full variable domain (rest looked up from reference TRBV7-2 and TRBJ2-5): GAGVSQSPSNKVTEKGKDVELRCDPISGHTALYWYRQSLGQGLEFLIYFQGNSAPDKSGLPSDRFSAERTGGSVSTLTIQRTQQEDSAVYLCASSLGYGVETQYFGPGTRLLVL.

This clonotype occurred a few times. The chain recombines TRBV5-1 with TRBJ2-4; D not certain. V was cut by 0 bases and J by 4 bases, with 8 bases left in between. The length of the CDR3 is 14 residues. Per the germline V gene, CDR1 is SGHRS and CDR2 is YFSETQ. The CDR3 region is CASSLGVGKNIQYF. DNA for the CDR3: TGCGCCAGCAGCTTGGGGGTCGGGAAAAACATTCAGTACTTC.

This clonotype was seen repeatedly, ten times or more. This CDR3 reads CASSYSTGRTAGNTIYF. The CDR3 DNA follows: TGTGCCAGCAGTTACTCGACGGGCAGGACCGCTGGAAACACCATATATTTT. The chain links TRBV6-5 to TRBJ1-3; D remains unclear. V lost 0 bases and J lost 2, with 14 bases in between. This CDR3 is 17 amino acids long. CDR1 is MNHEY and CDR2 is SVGAGI in the germline V gene.

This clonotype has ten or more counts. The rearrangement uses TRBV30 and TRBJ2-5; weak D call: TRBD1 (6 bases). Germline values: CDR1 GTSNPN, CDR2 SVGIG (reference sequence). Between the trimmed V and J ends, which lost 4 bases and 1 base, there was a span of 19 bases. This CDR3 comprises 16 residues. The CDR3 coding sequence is TGTGCCTGGAACTACGGCACAGGGTCGGTCCAAGAGACCCAGTACTTC. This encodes CAWNYGTGSVQETQYF.

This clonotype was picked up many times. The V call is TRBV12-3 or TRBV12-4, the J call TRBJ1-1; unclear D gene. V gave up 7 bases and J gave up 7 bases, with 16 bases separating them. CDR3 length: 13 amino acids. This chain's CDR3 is CASTIGVGVEAFF. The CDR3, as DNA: TGTGCCAGCACCATCGGAGTTGGGGTTGAAGCTTTCTTT.

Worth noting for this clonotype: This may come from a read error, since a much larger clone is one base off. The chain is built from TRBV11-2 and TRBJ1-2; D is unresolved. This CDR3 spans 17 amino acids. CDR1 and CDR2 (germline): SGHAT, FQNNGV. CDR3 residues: CVSSLDLAADITYGYTF. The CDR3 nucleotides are TGTGTCAGCAGCTTAGATCTAGCGGCCGATATTACCTATGGCTACACCTTC.

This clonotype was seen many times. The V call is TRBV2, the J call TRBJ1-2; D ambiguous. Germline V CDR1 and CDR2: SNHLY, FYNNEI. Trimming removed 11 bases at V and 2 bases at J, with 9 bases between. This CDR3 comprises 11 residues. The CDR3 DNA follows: TGTGCCGCGAGAGCCAACTATGGCTACACCTTC. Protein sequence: CAARANYGYTF.

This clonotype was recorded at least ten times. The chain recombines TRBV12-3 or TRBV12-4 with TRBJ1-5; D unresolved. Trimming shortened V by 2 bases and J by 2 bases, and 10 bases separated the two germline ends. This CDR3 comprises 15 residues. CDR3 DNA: TGTGCCAGCAGTTTATCGATCGAGGGCAATCAGCCCCAGCATTTT. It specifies CASSLSIEGNQPQHF.

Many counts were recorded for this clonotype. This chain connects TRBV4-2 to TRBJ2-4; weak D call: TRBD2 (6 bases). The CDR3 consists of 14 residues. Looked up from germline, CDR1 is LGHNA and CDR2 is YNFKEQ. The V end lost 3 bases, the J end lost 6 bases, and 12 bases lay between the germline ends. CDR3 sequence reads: CASSQAQEGNIQYF. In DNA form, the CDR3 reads TGTGCCAGCAGCCAGGCTCAGGAGGGAAACATTCAGTACTTC.

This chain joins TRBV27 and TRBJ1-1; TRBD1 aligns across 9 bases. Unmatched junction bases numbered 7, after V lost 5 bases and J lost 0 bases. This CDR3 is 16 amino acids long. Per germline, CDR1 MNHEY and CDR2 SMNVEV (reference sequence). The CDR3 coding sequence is TGTGCCAGCAGTCCAGGGACAGGGAAAATGAACACTGAAGCTTTCTTT. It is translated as CASSPGTGKMNTEAFF.

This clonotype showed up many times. The CDR3 loop reads CASRKRDGPYEQYF. The CDR3 DNA reads as TGTGCCAGCAGAAAAAGGGACGGCCCCTACGAGCAGTACTTC. The chain carries TRBV6-5 and TRBJ2-7; D tentatively fits TRBD1 or TRBD2 (5 bases each). V gave up 6 bases and J gave up 2 bases, with 14 bases separating them. Germline V gene data show CDR1 as MNHEY and CDR2 as SVGAGI. The CDR3 spans 14 residues.

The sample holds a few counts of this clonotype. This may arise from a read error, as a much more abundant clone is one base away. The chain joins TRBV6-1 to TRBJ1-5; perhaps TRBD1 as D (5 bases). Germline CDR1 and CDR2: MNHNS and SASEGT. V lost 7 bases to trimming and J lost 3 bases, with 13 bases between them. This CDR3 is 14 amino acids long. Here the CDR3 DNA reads TGTGCCAGCAACCCCGGGGGGACCAATCAGCCCCAGCATTTT. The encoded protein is CASNPGGTNQPQHF.

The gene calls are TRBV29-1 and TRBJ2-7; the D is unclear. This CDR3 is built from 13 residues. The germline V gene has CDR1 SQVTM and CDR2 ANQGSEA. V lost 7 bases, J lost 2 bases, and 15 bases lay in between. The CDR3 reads CSASGPYTYEQYF. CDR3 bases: TGCAGCGCTTCAGGCCCCTATACCTACGAGCAGTACTTC.

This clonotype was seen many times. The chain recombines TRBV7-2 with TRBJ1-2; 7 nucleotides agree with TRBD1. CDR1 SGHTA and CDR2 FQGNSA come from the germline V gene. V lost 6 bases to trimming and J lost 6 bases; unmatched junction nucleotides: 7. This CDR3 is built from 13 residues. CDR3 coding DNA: TGTGCCAGCAGTTCATACAGGGGTAATGGCTACACCTTC. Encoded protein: CASSSYRGNGYTF.

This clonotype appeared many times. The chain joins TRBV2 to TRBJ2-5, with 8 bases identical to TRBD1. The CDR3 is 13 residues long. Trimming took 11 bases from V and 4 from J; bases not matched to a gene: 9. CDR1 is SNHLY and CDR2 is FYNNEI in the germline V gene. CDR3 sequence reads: CAGITDRVETQYF. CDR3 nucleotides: TGTGCCGGGATCACGGACAGGGTAGAGACCCAGTACTTC.

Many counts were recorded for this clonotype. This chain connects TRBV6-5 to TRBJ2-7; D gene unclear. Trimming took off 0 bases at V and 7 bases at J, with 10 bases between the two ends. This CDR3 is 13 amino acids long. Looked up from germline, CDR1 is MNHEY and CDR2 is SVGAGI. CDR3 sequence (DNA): TGTGCCAGCAGTTACTCGCAGTTGAATGAGCAGTACTTC. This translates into CASSYSQLNEQYF.

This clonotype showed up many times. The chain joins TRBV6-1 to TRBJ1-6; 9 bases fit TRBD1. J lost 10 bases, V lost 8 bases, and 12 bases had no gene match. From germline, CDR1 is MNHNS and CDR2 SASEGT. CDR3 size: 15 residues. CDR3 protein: CASHSDRGLESPLHF. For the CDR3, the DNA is TGTGCCAGCCATTCGGACAGGGGTTTGGAATCACCCCTCCACTTT.

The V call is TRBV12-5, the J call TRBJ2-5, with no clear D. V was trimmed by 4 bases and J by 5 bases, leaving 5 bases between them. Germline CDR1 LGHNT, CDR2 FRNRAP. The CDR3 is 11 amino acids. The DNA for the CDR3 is TGTGCTAGTGGTTACGGGGAGACCCAGTACTTC. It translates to CASGYGETQYF.

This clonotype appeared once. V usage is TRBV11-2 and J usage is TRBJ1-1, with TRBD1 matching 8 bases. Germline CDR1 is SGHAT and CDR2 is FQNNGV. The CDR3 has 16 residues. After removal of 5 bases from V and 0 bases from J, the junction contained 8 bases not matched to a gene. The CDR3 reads CASSPGTGGMNTEAFF. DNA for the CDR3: TGTGCCAGCAGCCCGGGGACAGGTGGTATGAACACTGAAGCTTTCTTT.

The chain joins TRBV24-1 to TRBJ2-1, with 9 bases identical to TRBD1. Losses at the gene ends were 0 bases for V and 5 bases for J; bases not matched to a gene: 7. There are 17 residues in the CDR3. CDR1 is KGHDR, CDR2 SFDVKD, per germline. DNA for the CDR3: TGTGCCACCAGTGATTTGATACAGGGACAGGGAAACAATGAGCAGTTCTTC. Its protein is CATSDLIQGQGNNEQFF.

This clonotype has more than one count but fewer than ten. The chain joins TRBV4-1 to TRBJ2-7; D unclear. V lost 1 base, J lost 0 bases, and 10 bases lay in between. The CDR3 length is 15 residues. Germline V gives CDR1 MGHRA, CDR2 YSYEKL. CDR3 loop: CASSQGSVSSYEQYF. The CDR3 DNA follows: TGCGCCAGCAGCCAAGGTTCAGTGAGCTCCTACGAGCAGTACTTC.

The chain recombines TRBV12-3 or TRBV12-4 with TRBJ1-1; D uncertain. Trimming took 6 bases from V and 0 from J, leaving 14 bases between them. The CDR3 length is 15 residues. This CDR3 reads CASSLSEVVNTEAFF. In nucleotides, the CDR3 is TGTGCCAGCAGCCTCAGCGAGGTCGTGAACACTGAAGCTTTCTTT.

In nucleotides, the CDR3 is TGTGCCAGCAGTTCCCAGACAGGGCAAGAGACCCAGTACTTC. Encoded protein: CASSSQTGQETQYF. V gene TRBV12-3 or TRBV12-4 combines with J gene TRBJ2-5; 7 nucleotides line up with TRBD1. The junction had 4 bases not matched to a gene; V was cut back by 4 bases and J by 2 bases. CDR3 length equals 14 residues.

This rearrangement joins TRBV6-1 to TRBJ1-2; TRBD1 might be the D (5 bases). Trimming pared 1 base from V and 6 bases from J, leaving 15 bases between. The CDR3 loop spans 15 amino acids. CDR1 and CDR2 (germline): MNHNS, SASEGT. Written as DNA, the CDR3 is TGTGCCAGCAGTGAAGGGGGCGGAACCCCTGATGGCTACACCTTC. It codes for CASSEGGGTPDGYTF.

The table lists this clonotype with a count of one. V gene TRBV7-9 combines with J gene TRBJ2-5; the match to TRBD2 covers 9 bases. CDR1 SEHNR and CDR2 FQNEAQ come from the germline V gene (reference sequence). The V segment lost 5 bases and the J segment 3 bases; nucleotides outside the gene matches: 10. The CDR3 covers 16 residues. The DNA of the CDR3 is TGTGCCAGCAGCGCGCGACTAGCGGAAGGGAAAGAGACCCAGTACTTC. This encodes CASSARLAEGKETQYF. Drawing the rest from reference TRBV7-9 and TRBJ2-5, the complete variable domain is DTGVSQNPRHKITKRGQNVTFRCDPISEHNRLYWYRQTLGQGPEFLTYFQNEAQLEKSRLLSDRFSAERPKGSFSTLEIQRTEQGDSAMYLCASSARLAEGKETQYFGPGTRLLVL.